These T cell receptor beta chains were read from a single sample in a study of T cell clones after liver transplantation. Libraries were prepared by immunoSEQ multiplex PCR; TCRdb keeps only in-frame clonotypes and omits some of them. The data contain fewer than 70,000 clones, about two thirds of them singletons. The sample in question was CD4+ T cells from blood, obtained before liver transplant. The receptors were sampled from a human donor who received a liver transplant. Each CDR3 is given without its conserved first and last residue. Fields, in order: J gene, V gene, D gene, CDR3 protein. D genes are given only for firm matches.

J gene: TRBJ2-3; V gene: TRBV27; D gene: .; CDR3 protein: ASHTRGLTDTQY
J gene: TRBJ2-3; V gene: TRBV28; D gene: .; CDR3 protein: ASILQGSGTQY
J gene: TRBJ2-2; V gene: TRBV9; D gene: .; CDR3 protein: ASNQGRGITGELF
J gene: TRBJ1-5; V gene: TRBV27; D gene: TRBD1; CDR3 protein: ASSSIGQGNQPQH
J gene: TRBJ2-1; V gene: TRBV14; D gene: TRBD2; CDR3 protein: ASSQDRASGVLSYNEQF
J gene: TRBJ1-4; V gene: TRBV2; D gene: .; CDR3 protein: ASKLQGMENEKLF
J gene: TRBJ1-3; V gene: TRBV29-1; D gene: .; CDR3 protein: SVKPSSGNTIY
J gene: TRBJ1-4; V gene: TRBV5-1; D gene: .; CDR3 protein: ASRDPRAGGEKLF
J gene: TRBJ1-3; V gene: TRBV2; D gene: .; CDR3 protein: ASSERGNTIY
J gene: TRBJ1-5; V gene: TRBV7-2; D gene: TRBD1; CDR3 protein: ASSQGGSGQPQH
J gene: TRBJ1-5; V gene: TRBV19; D gene: .; CDR3 protein: ASRPGELYQPQH
J gene: TRBJ1-3; V gene: TRBV5-1; D gene: TRBD1; CDR3 protein: ASSFRTGGSGNTIY
J gene: TRBJ1-2; V gene: TRBV7-2; D gene: .; CDR3 protein: ASSLVGGTNYGYT
J gene: TRBJ1-2; V gene: TRBV5-1; D gene: .; CDR3 protein: ASSPGTPNYGYT
J gene: TRBJ1-1; V gene: TRBV30; D gene: .; CDR3 protein: AWSAQTEAF